This T cell receptor (beta chain) is from a study of metastatic and nonmetastatic thyroid tumors. Via MiXCR, TCRdb re-called the PCR reads. The profile covers about 69,000 clones, with 14% appearing a single time and approximately 7% taken by the ten largest. After removal of 3 bases from V and 5 bases from J, the junction contained 9 bases not matched to a gene. This CDR3 region has 16 residues. In germline, CDR1 is KGHSH, CDR2 LQKENI. On this clone: A much larger clone lies one base from this, so it may be a read error. Other DNA variants within this sample encode the same CDR3.

Until they underwent thyroid surgery, no patient had received any treatment. V usage is TRBV18 and J usage is TRBJ2-5, with 10 bases aligning to TRBD1. This clonotype originated in a male donor with papillary thyroid cancer or a benign thyroid nodule (not recorded which). Some clones in this sample may be carry-over from other donors' samples. The sample taken for sequencing was blood. CDR3 coding DNA: TGTGCCAGCTCACCTTTGGACAGGGGGTTAGCGGAGACCCAGTACTTC. It codes for CASSPLDRGLAETQYF.